The 20 T cell receptor beta chains below come from one sample, sequenced in a study of T cell repertoires in cytomegalovirus infection. Which antigens these TCRs recognize remains unknown. Each CDR3 protein gets one entry after TCRdb re-called the reads with MiXCR. The sample holds some 560,000 distinct CDR3 sequences, 35% to 50% seen once. Sample: cultured PBMCs, taken from culture after CMV antigen stimulation. The source of these receptors is a human donor in good health (CMV status not recorded). Some clones in this sample may be carry-over from other donors' samples.

The chain employs TRBV6-2 or TRBV6-3 and TRBJ1-2, with D unclear. CDR3 length equals 15 residues. Germline CDR1 MNHEY, CDR2 SVGEGT. V was pared by 6 bases and J by 2 bases, with 16 bases between. CDR3 region: CASSPQFRGNYGYTF. For the CDR3, the DNA is TGTGCCAGCAGCCCCCAATTCCGAGGGAACTATGGCTACACCTTC.

The chain has TRBV7-2 and TRBJ1-1; D is unclear. With 4 bases removed from V and 0 bases from J, the gap between germline ends came to 9 bases. The CDR3 has 14 residues. Germline loops: CDR1 SGHTA, CDR2 FQGNSA. The CDR3 coding sequence is TGTGCCAGCAGCTCAGTCGGGCTGAACACTGAAGCTTTCTTT. Encoded protein: CASSSVGLNTEAFF.

The chain carries TRBV14 and TRBJ2-5; D may match TRBD1 or TRBD2 (5 bases each). V shed 4 bases and J shed 4 bases, with 13 bases lying between them. This CDR3 spans 14 amino acids. Germline CDR1 and CDR2: SGHDN and FVKESK. The CDR3: CASSPRDLLETQYF. The CDR3, as DNA: TGTGCCAGCAGCCCCCGGGACCTCCTAGAGACCCAGTACTTC.

The table lists this clonotype with a few counts. V gene TRBV7-8 combines with J gene TRBJ2-1, with D possibly being TRBD2 (5 bases). From germline, CDR1 is SGHVS and CDR2 FQNEAQ. The length of the CDR3 is 17 residues. V gave up 7 bases and J gave up 8 bases, with 27 bases separating them. As DNA, the CDR3 is TGTGCCAGCACCTACCCCCGAGATTACCTAGCAAGCCATGAGCAGTTCTTC. It codes for CASTYPRDYLASHEQFF.

The V and J genes are TRBV12-3 or TRBV12-4 and TRBJ1-1, with D possibly matching TRBD1 (6 bases). Trimming left V 7 bases short and J 7 bases short, with 16 bases between. The CDR3 totals 13 residues. In DNA, the CDR3 is TGTGCCAGCAAGGGGGGGGCGGGACTTGAAGCTTTCTTT. It yields the protein CASKGGAGLEAFF.

This clonotype was counted a few times. CDR3 in DNA: TGTGCCAGCAGCTTCGGGTACAACGAGCAGTACTTC. It translates to CASSFGYNEQYF. The chain links TRBV7-6 to TRBJ2-7; no definite D call. The CDR3 covers 12 residues. Germline CDR1 and CDR2: SGHVS and FNYEAQ. V lost 3 bases and J lost 5, with 8 bases in between.

This clonotype has only a few counts. The rearrangement joins TRBV7-8 to TRBJ2-2; no clear D gene. This CDR3 spans 12 amino acids. The germline V and J ends were trimmed by 5 bases and 6 bases, with 7 bases remaining between them. Germline CDR1 and CDR2: SGHVS and FQNEAQ. CDR3 loop: CASSVYPGELFF. The CDR3 DNA reads as TGTGCCAGCAGCGTATATCCCGGGGAGCTGTTTTTT.

The chain uses TRBV11-2 and TRBJ2-2; 7 bases line up with TRBD1. Germline assignment: CDR1 SGHAT and CDR2 FQNNGV. This CDR3 spans 14 amino acids. V lost 6 bases to trimming and J lost 7 bases; unmatched junction nucleotides: 8. The CDR3 is CASRRPGQIGELFF. CDR3 DNA: TGTGCCAGCAGACGCCCGGGACAGATCGGGGAGCTGTTTTTT.

Notes on this clonotype: This may be a read error: a much more frequent sequence differs by one nucleotide. The V call is TRBV7-2, the J call TRBJ1-2; no definite D call. The CDR3 loop spans 15 amino acids. CDR1 is SGHTA and CDR2 is FQGNSA in the germline V gene. The CDR3 sequence: CVSSLDIRANYGYTF. Here the CDR3 DNA reads TGTGTCAGCAGCTTAGATATCCGGGCTAACTATGGCTACACCTTC.

The table lists this clonotype with a few counts. The chain joins TRBV7-8 to TRBJ2-3; 8 nucleotides align to TRBD2. Per the germline V gene, CDR1 is SGHVS and CDR2 is FQNEAQ. Trimming took 7 bases from V and 3 from J; bases not matched to a gene: 9. This CDR3 is 15 amino acids long. The CDR3 nucleotides are TGTGCCAGCACGCCCGGGGGGGGGGGTACAGATACGCAGTATTTT. Its protein product is CASTPGGGGTDTQYF.

This chain uses TRBV20-1 with TRBJ1-6, with D perhaps matching TRBD1 (5 bases). From germline, CDR1 is DFQATT and CDR2 SNEGSKA (reference sequence). The CDR3 contains 13 residues. V dropped 5 bases and J dropped 8 bases, with 13 bases sitting between them. In DNA form, the CDR3 reads TGCAGTGCTCCTCGGGGGTTGGATTCACCCCTCCACTTT. Its protein product is CSAPRGLDSPLHF.

The V call is TRBV4-3, the J call TRBJ2-1; 10 bases are shared with TRBD2. V gave up 3 bases and J gave up 9 bases; unmatched junction bases: 5. CDR3 length equals 14 residues. CDR1 is LGHNA and CDR2 is YSLEER in the germline V gene. CDR3 amino acids: CASSQTGTSVEQFF. The CDR3 nucleotides read TGCGCCAGCAGCCAGACCGGGACTAGCGTTGAGCAGTTCTTC.

This clonotype was counted only a few times. In DNA form, the CDR3 reads TGTGCCAGCAGCTTGATACCCCTCCACCAGCAGTACTTC. Translated, it gives CASSLIPLHQQYF. This chain connects TRBV5-4 to TRBJ2-7; D is undetermined. Trimming removed 1 base at V and 8 bases at J, with 13 bases between. In germline, CDR1 is SGHNT, CDR2 YYREEE (reference sequence). CDR3 length: 13 residues. Combining the CDR3 with reference TRBV5-4 and TRBJ2-7 gives the whole variable domain ETGVTQSPTHLIKTRGQQVTLRCSSQSGHNTVSWYQQALGQGPQFIFQYYREEENGRGNFPPRFSGLQFPNYSSELNVNALELDDSALYLCASSLIPLHQQYFGPGTRLTVT.

The CDR3 here is CSVGGVGYGYTF. Here the CDR3 DNA reads TGCAGCGTCGGGGGGGTAGGGTATGGCTACACCTTC. The chain is built from TRBV29-1 and TRBJ1-2; weak D call: TRBD1 (5 bases). The V and J ends lost 6 bases and 5 bases respectively, with 13 bases between them. The CDR3 has 12 residues. Germline lookup yields CDR1 SQVTM and CDR2 ANQGSEA.

This clonotype was found a few times. This chain links TRBV6-4 with TRBJ1-4; D is ambiguous. The V gene lost 7 bases and the J gene lost 8 bases, with 8 bases spanning the gap. CDR1 MRHNA and CDR2 SNTAGT come from the germline V gene. The CDR3 sequence is 11 residues long. DNA for the CDR3: TGTGCCAGCAAGCAGAGGGAAAAACTGTTTTTT. It translates to CASKQREKLFF.

This clonotype was seen a few times. The rearrangement joins TRBV7-8 to TRBJ2-1; D is unresolved. Trimming left V 5 bases short and J 8 bases short, with 10 bases between. The CDR3 is 12 residues long. CDR1 is SGHVS and CDR2 is FQNEAQ in the germline V gene. In DNA form, the CDR3 reads TGTGCCAGCAGCCCCTATAATCATGAGCAGTTCTTC. This translates into CASSPYNHEQFF.

V gene TRBV7-9 combines with J gene TRBJ2-2; no definite D call. CDR1 and CDR2 from the germline V gene are SEHNR and FQNEAQ (reference sequence). The CDR3 contains 15 residues. V dropped 5 bases and J dropped 5 bases, with 15 bases sitting between them. CDR3 residues: CASSPRTSITGELFF. The CDR3 DNA follows: TGTGCCAGCAGCCCGCGGACCAGCATTACCGGGGAGCTGTTTTTT.

This clonotype has only a few counts. The rearrangement uses TRBV7-2 and TRBJ2-2; 8 bases agree with TRBD2. The CDR3 has 17 residues. CDR1 SGHTA and CDR2 FQGNSA come from the germline V gene. Trimming removed 7 bases from V and 5 bases from J; junction bases left unmatched: 15. The CDR3 sequence: CASTLNPVSGITGELFF. Written as DNA, the CDR3 is TGTGCCAGCACCCTTAACCCGGTTAGCGGGATAACCGGGGAGCTGTTTTTT.

The table lists this clonotype with a few counts. The gene calls are TRBV12-3 or TRBV12-4 and TRBJ2-3; D unresolved. The CDR3 is 13 amino acids. The V end lost 8 bases, the J end lost 4 bases, and 13 bases lay between the germline ends. The CDR3 region is CASGWSAADTQYF. In DNA form, the CDR3 reads TGTGCCAGCGGTTGGTCCGCCGCAGATACGCAGTATTTT.

The chain recombines TRBV7-9 with TRBJ1-2, with D possibly TRBD1 on 5 matching bases. CDR1 and CDR2 from the germline V gene are SEHNR and FQNEAQ (reference sequence). This CDR3 is built from 14 residues. Trimming took off 5 bases at V and 4 bases at J, with 14 bases between the two ends. This CDR3 is CASSLGTSFYGYTF. CDR3 DNA: TGTGCCAGCAGCCTGGGGACGTCATTCTATGGCTACACCTTC.